These T cell receptor beta chains were read from a single sample in a study of T cell repertoires in cytomegalovirus infection. Antigens for these TCRs are unknown. Using its own MiXCR run on the reads, TCRdb lists one record per CDR3 protein. The sample holds about 480,000 distinct CDR3 sequences, around 35% seen once. The sample consisted of cultured PBMCs, taken from culture after CMV antigen stimulation. These receptors originate from a human donor in good health (CMV status not recorded). Some clones in this sample may be carry-over from other donors' samples. Each CDR3 is given with its conserved first and last residue. Where a row states a size, it is once, few, many or the class of an expanded clone; other rows omit it.

clone size	V gene	J gene	CDR3 protein
few	TRBV6-2/TRBV6-3	TRBJ2-7	CASSSRLAERYEQYF
-	TRBV12-3/TRBV12-4	TRBJ2-1	CASSFRRWSYNEQFF
-	TRBV13	TRBJ1-1	CASSLEGESEAFF
-	TRBV24-1	TRBJ2-5	CATSDYSDRPAETQYF
-	TRBV24-1	TRBJ2-1	CATSDTGLAGVNEQFF
-	TRBV4-2	TRBJ1-5	CASSQGTGAGSNQPQHF
-	TRBV12-3/TRBV12-4	TRBJ1-2	CASSPWDRGHGYTF
few	TRBV7-2	TRBJ2-5	CASSVVRGETQYF
few	TRBV7-2	TRBJ1-2	CASSSPLTYGYTF
-	TRBV4-1	TRBJ1-2	CASSRNRGQGAEGYTF
few	TRBV7-9	TRBJ2-1	CASSPPQTPYNEQFF
-	TRBV11-3	TRBJ2-1	CASSPGRQLAGEQFF
few	TRBV4-3	TRBJ2-5	CASSQDAGTGETQYF
-	TRBV6-5	TRBJ1-3	CASSWGQSGNTIYF
few	TRBV7-2	TRBJ2-5	CASSSRVAEETQYF
-	TRBV24-1	TRBJ1-2	CATSDFDTYGYTF
-	TRBV29-1	TRBJ2-1	CSVGGLAGGNEQFF
few	TRBV7-9	TRBJ1-2	CASSPDHRGGYTF
few	TRBV7-2	TRBJ1-1	CASGLGGVEAFF
-	TRBV20-1	TRBJ2-1	CSASERDPLYEQFF
-	TRBV6-2/TRBV6-3	TRBJ2-3	CASQLAGSTDTQYF
-	TRBV4-1	TRBJ2-1	CASSQEGVVTYNEQFF
few	TRBV6-1	TRBJ2-1	CASSEARSYNEQFF
-	TRBV7-2	TRBJ2-1	CASSREEGYNEQFF
-	TRBV11-2	TRBJ2-1	CASSLGLGNGLGEQFF
-	TRBV6-1	TRBJ2-1	CASSPASRRYNEQFF
-	TRBV12-3/TRBV12-4	TRBJ1-2	CASSLRGQSAKGYTF
-	TRBV12-5	TRBJ2-2	CASGLGLAGSTGELFF
few	TRBV7-2	TRBJ1-3	CASSPAGGVSGNTIYF
-	TRBV29-1	TRBJ1-1	CSALTGSAGTEAFF
few	TRBV7-2	TRBJ2-1	CASSLVMGTSGSLVYNEQFF
-	TRBV6-1	TRBJ2-1	CASSEMNEQFF
-	TRBV6-5	TRBJ1-4	CASSFRRGDEKLFF
-	TRBV2	TRBJ2-2	CASARGLAGAGTGELFF
few	TRBV7-2	TRBJ2-3	CASSSSTGFVDTQYF
few	TRBV7-2	TRBJ2-2	CASSLAALAGGKAGELFF
-	TRBV7-9	TRBJ1-4	CASSFGQAGEKLFF
-	TRBV7-9	TRBJ2-1	CASSLGPVIEQFF
-	TRBV19	TRBJ1-1	CASGVGLRHNTEAFF
few	TRBV7-6	TRBJ1-1	CASSLWEGNTEAFF
-	TRBV12-3/TRBV12-4	TRBJ2-2	CASSPSGSRAGELFF
once	TRBV12-3/TRBV12-4	TRBJ1-5	CASSWPSGAQHF
few	TRBV27	TRBJ1-1	CASSFLGGGETEAFF
few	TRBV7-2	TRBJ1-2	CASTRGGSAKYYHGYTF
few	TRBV5-4	TRBJ2-1	CASSLRASGSDEQFF
-	TRBV12-3/TRBV12-4	TRBJ1-2	CASSFQGVGYGYTF
few	TRBV6-2/TRBV6-3	TRBJ1-5	CASSWNSNQPQHF
few	TRBV7-9	TRBJ1-4	CASSTLPGHINEKLFF
-	TRBV11-2	TRBJ2-3	CASSPPPAGDGTDTQYF
few	TRBV7-8	TRBJ2-1	CASSQLDSSEQFF
-	TRBV19	TRBJ2-7	CASSILAGYEQYF
-	TRBV6-5	TRBJ1-1	CASRLEAFF
once	TRBV6-2/TRBV6-3	TRBJ1-1	CASSYAQGLTEAFF
many	TRBV19	TRBJ2-5	CASSLAGSAQETQYF
-	TRBV5-1	TRBJ2-5	CASSFQTPYQETQYF
few	TRBV24-1	TRBJ2-4	CATSDLTTGRAKNIQYF
many	TRBV29-1	TRBJ1-1	CSVFDWGASNTEAFF